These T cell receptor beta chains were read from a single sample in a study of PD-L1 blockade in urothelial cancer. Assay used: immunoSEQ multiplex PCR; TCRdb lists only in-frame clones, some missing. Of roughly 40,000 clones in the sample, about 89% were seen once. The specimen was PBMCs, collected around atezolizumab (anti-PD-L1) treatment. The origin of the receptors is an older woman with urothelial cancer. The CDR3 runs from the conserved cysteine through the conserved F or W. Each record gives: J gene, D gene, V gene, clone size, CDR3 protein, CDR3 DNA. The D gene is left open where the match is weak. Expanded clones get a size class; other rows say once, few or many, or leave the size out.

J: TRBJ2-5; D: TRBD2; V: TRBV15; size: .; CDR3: CATSRAGTSGSEEETQYF; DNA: TGTGCCACCAGCAGGGCCGGGACTAGCGGGAGTGAAGAGGAGACCCAGTACTTC
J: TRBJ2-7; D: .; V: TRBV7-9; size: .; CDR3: CASSFTPSDSYEQYF; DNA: TGTGCCAGCAGCTTCACCCCTAGCGACTCCTACGAGCAGTACTTC
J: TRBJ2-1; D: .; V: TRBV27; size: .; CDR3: CASSSGANEQFF; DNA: TGTGCCAGCAGTTCTGGGGCCAATGAGCAGTTCTTC
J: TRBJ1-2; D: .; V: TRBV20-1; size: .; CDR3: CSATPGYGYTF; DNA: TGCAGCGCCACGCCAGGGTATGGCTACACCTTC
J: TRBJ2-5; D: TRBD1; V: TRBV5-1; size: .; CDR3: CASSPTQGAFRETQYF; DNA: TGCGCCAGCAGCCCGACACAGGGGGCCTTCAGAGAGACCCAGTACTTC
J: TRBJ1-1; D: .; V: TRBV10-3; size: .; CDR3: CAISGGRDAEAFF; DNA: TGTGCCATCAGTGGCGGGAGGGACGCTGAAGCTTTCTTT
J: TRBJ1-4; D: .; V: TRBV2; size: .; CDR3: CASNSDEKLFF; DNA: TGTGCCAGCAATTCGGATGAAAAACTGTTTTTT
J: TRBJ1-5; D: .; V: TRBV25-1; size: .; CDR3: CASSPTWSNQPQHF; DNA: TGTGCCAGCAGTCCCACTTGGAGCAATCAGCCCCAGCATTTT
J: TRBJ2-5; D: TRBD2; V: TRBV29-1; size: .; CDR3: CSVETGRAYRETQYF; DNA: TGCAGCGTTGAAACCGGGAGGGCCTATCGGGAGACCCAGTACTTC
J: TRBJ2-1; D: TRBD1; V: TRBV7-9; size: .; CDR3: CASSLAGQGPIYNEQFF; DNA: TGTGCCAGCAGCTTAGCGGGACAGGGACCCATCTACAATGAGCAGTTCTTC
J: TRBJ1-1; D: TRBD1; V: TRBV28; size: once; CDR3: CASSIITGAARMGAFF; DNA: TGTGCCAGCAGCATAATAACAGGGGCCGCCCGTATGGGGGCTTTCTTT
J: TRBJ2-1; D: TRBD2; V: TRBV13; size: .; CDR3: CASSSGLAGGYNEQFF; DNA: TGTGCCAGCAGCTCCGGACTAGCGGGAGGTTACAATGAGCAGTTCTTC
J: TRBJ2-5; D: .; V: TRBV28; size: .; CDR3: CASSLWSQYQETQYF; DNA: TGTGCCAGCAGTTTATGGTCACAGTACCAAGAGACCCAGTACTTC
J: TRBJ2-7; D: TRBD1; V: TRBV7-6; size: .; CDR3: CASSLGSGQGSGLRYEQYF; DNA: TGTGCCAGCAGCTTAGGATCAGGACAGGGGAGTGGACTAAGATACGAGCAGTACTTC
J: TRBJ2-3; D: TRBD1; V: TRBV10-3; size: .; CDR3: CAISGYRGEGTDTQYF; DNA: TGTGCCATCAGTGGGTACAGGGGGGAAGGCACAGATACGCAGTATTTT
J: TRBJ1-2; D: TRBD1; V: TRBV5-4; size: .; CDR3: CASSLTTGGYGYTF; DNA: TGTGCCAGCAGCTTGACAACAGGGGGTTACGGCTACACCTTC
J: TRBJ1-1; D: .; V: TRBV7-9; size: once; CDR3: CASSYSNTEAFF; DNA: TGTGCCAGCAGCTATTCTAACACTGAAGCTTTCTTT
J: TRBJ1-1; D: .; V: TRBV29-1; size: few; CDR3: CSVRDRNLQAFF; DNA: TGCAGCGTTCGCGACAGGAACCTACAAGCTTTCTTT
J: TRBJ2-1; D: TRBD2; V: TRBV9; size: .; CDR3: CASSVDGRIYNEQFF; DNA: TGTGCCAGCAGCGTAGACGGGAGGATATACAATGAGCAGTTCTTC
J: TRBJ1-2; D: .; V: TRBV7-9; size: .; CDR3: CASSFYWSVTF; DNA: TGTGCCAGCAGCTTTTACTGGTCGGTAACCTTC
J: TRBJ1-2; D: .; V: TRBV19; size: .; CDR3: CASSIADQGVYGYTF; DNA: TGTGCCAGTAGTATAGCTGATCAGGGTGTCTATGGCTACACCTTC
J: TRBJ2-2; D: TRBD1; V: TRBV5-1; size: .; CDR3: CASRSDRVGTGELFF; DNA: TGCGCCAGCAGATCTGACAGGGTCGGCACCGGGGAGCTGTTTTTT
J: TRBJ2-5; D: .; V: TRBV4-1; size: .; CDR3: CASSQDGLTTFQETQYF; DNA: TGCGCCAGCAGCCAAGACGGACTAACGACATTCCAAGAGACCCAGTACTTC
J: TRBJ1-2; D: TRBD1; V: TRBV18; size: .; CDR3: CASSPGQGNYGYTF; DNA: TGTGCCAGCTCACCGGGACAGGGGAACTATGGCTACACCTTC
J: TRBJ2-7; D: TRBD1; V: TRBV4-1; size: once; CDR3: CASSQGTGSEQYF; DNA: TGCGCCAGCAGCCAAGGGACAGGGTCAGAGCAGTACTTC
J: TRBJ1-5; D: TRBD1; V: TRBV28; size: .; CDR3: CASRDKTGGSAPQHF; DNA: TGTGCCAGCAGAGACAAGACAGGGGGCTCGGCGCCCCAGCATTTT
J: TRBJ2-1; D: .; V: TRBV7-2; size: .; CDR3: CASSFWASGSLIF; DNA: .
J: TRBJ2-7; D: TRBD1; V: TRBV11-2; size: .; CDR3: CASSSGTGAYEQYF; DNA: TGTGCCAGCAGCTCCGGGACAGGGGCCTACGAGCAGTACTTC
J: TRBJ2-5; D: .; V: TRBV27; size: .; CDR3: CASRAQGRRGETQYF; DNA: TGTGCCAGCAGAGCTCAGGGAAGAAGAGGAGAGACCCAGTACTTC
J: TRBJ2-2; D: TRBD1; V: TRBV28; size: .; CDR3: CASHRGYTGELFF; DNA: TGTGCCAGTCACAGGGGGTACACCGGGGAGCTGTTTTTT
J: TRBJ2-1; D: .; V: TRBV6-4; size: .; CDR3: CASSKLGGYNEQFF; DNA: TGTGCCAGCAGCAAGTTGGGGGGCTACAATGAGCAGTTCTTC
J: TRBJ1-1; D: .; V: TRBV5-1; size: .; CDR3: CASRAGTPNTEAFF; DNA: TGCGCCAGCAGGGCCGGGACACCGAACACTGAAGCTTTCTTT
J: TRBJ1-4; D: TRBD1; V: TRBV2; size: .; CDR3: CASRKRQGNEKLFF; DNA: TGTGCCAGCAGGAAGCGACAGGGCAATGAAAAACTGTTTTTT
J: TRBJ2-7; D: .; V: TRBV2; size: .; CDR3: CASSGDSYEQYF; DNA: TGTGCCAGCAGCGGGGACTCCTACGAGCAGTACTTC
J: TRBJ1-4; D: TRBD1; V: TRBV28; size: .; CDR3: CASSQGTGGRLGGKLFF; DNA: TGTGCCAGCAGCCAGGGGACAGGTGGACGCCTCGGGGGAAAACTGTTTTTT
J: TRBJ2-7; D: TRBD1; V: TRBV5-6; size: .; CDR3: CASSLAVGQGGEQYF; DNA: TGTGCCAGCAGCTTGGCCGTGGGACAGGGTGGCGAGCAGTACTTC
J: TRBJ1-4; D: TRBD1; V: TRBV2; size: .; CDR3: CASSGQGPTNEKLFF; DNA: TGTGCCAGCAGTGGACAGGGGCCAACTAATGAAAAACTGTTTTTT
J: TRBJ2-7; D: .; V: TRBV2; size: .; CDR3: CASSLFAIGRGSEHEQYF; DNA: TGTGCCAGCAGTCTCTTCGCGATAGGCAGGGGCAGCGAGCACGAGCAGTACTTC
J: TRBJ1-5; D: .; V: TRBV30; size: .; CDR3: CAWSGQVNQPQHF; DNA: TGTGCCTGGAGTGGACAGGTCAATCAGCCCCAGCATTTT
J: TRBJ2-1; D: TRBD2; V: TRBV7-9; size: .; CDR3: CASSQLRGGGDNEQFF; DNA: TGTGCCAGCAGCCAACTACGCGGTGGGGGGGACAATGAGCAGTTCTTC
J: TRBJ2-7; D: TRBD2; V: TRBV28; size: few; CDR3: CASSLAGGPTSEQYF; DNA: TGTGCCAGCAGTTTGGCGGGAGGGCCAACGAGCGAGCAGTACTTC
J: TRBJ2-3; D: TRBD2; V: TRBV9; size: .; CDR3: CASSRGGYPTDTQYF; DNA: TGTGCCAGCAGCCGGGGGGGATATCCCACAGATACGCAGTATTTT
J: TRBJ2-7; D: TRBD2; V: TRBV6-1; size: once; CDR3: CASIVTSGSYEQYF; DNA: TGTGCCAGCATAGTGACTAGCGGGAGTTACGAGCAGTACTTC
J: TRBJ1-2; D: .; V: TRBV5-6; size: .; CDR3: CASSLRQNYGYTF; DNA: TGTGCCAGCAGCTTGAGACAGAACTATGGCTACACCTTC
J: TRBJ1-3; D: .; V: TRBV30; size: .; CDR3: CAWSPWTVSGNTIYF; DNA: TGTGCCTGGAGTCCCTGGACAGTCTCTGGAAACACCATATATTTT
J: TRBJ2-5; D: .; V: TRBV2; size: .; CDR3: CASSELRGGWETQYF; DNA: TGTGCCAGCAGTGAACTAAGGGGGGGGTGGGAGACCCAGTACTTC
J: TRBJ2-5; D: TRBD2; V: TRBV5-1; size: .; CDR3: CASSPNRAGAGIETQYF; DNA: TGCGCCAGCAGCCCGAACCGAGCGGGAGCGGGTATTGAGACCCAGTACTTC
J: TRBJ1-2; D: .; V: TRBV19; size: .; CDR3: CASENRANYGYTF; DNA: TGTGCCTCCGAGAACAGGGCCAACTATGGCTACACCTTC
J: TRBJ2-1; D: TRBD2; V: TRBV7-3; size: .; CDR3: CASSLGLAYNEQFF; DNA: TGTGCCAGCAGCTTGGGACTAGCCTACAATGAGCAGTTCTTC
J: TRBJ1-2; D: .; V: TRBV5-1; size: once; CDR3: CASSLDLRAAGYTF; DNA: TGCGCCAGCAGCTTGGACCTCAGGGCGGCGGGGTACACCTTC
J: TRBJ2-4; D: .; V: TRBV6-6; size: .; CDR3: CASSPGDKNIQYF; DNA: TGTGCCAGCAGTCCGGGTGACAAAAACATTCAGTACTTC
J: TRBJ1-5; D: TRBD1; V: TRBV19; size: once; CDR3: CASKDRDIGNQPQHF; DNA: TGTGCCAGTAAGGACAGGGACATCGGCAATCAGCCCCAGCATTTT
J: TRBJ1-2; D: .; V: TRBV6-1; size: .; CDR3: CASSGTGLVYGYTF; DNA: TGTGCCAGCAGTGGTACAGGGCTCGTCTATGGCTACACCTTC
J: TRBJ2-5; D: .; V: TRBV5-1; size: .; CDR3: CASSLDRVGLETQYF; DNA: TGCGCCAGCAGCTTGGACAGGGTCGGTTTAGAGACCCAGTACTTC
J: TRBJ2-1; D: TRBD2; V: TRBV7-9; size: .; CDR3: CASSSPIGTSGGYEQFF; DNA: TGTGCCAGCAGCTCACCTATCGGGACTAGCGGGGGGTATGAGCAGTTCTTC
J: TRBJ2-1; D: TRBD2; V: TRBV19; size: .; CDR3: CASSIGGSHYNEQFF; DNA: TGTGCCAGTAGTATTGGCGGGAGTCACTACAATGAGCAGTTCTTC
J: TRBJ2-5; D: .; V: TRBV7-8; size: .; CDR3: CASSPLSRGDETQYF; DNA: TGTGCCAGCAGCCCACTATCACGGGGAGACGAGACCCAGTACTTC
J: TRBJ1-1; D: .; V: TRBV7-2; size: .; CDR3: CASRTGLMNTEAFF; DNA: TGTGCCAGCAGGACAGGCTTAATGAACACTGAAGCTTTCTTT
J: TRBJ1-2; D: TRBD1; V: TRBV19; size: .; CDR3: CASSPPREDRIVNGYTF; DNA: TGTGCCAGTAGCCCCCCGAGAGAGGACAGGATCGTTAATGGCTACACCTTC
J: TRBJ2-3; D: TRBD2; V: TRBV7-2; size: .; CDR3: CASSLAVGTSGRTDTQYF; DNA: TGTGCCAGCAGCTTAGCGGTAGGGACTAGCGGGAGGACTGATACGCAGTATTTT